One and the same sample provided the 32 T cell receptor beta chains below, sequenced in a study of blood T cell repertoires in COVID-19. Sequenced by immunoSEQ multiplex PCR; TCRdb stores in-frame clones only, minus some. The table includes roughly 60,000 clones, around nine tenths detected once. Sequencing was performed on peripheral blood. The source is a man between 65 and 85 years old with acute or convalescent COVID-19.

The chain recombines TRBV27 with TRBJ1-5; 10 bases fit TRBD1. The CDR3 runs to 14 residues. CDR1 is MNHEY and CDR2 is SMNVEV in the germline V gene (reference sequence). J lost 7 bases, V lost 4 bases, and 4 bases had no gene match. CDR3 sequence reads: CASSYGTGEQPQHF. DNA for the CDR3: TGTGCCAGCAGTTACGGGACAGGGGAACAGCCCCAGCATTTT.

This rearrangement joins TRBV29-1 to TRBJ2-3; 8 bases map to TRBD2. Trimming took 6 bases from V and 4 from J; bases not matched to a gene: 15. The CDR3 spans 16 residues. The germline gives CDR1 SQVTM, CDR2 ANQGSEA. The CDR3 sequence is CSVRAPGGGRSDTQYF. Here the CDR3 DNA reads TGCAGCGTCCGAGCGCCCGGGGGCGGGAGGTCAGATACGCAGTATTTT.

The chain is built from TRBV12-5 and TRBJ2-1, with 10 bases aligning to TRBD2. The germline V gene encodes CDR1 LGHNT and CDR2 FRNRAP. Losses at the gene ends were 5 bases for V and 7 bases for J; bases not matched to a gene: 8. The CDR3 runs 15 residues. The CDR3 protein is CASGSGRARLNEQFF. The CDR3, as DNA: TGTGCTAGTGGTAGCGGGAGGGCCAGGTTAAATGAGCAGTTCTTC.

The table lists this clone with a count of one. The chain combines TRBV6-1 with TRBJ2-7, with unresolved D. Trimming stripped 1 base from V and 2 bases from J, with 3 bases between. The CDR3 runs to 12 residues. Germline lookup yields CDR1 MNHNS and CDR2 SASEGT. The CDR3 nucleotides read TGTGCCAGCAGTGAAGGGCCCTACGAGCAGTACTTC. Translation gives CASSEGPYEQYF.

This rearrangement joins TRBV6-5 to TRBJ2-1; 7 nucleotides match TRBD1. Germline V gene data show CDR1 as MNHEY and CDR2 as SVGAGI. Losses at the gene ends were 5 bases for V and 3 bases for J; bases not matched to a gene: 7. The CDR3 runs to 15 residues. Here the CDR3 reads CASSLGTDYYNEQFF. CDR3 in DNA: TGTGCCAGCAGTCTAGGGACAGACTACTACAATGAGCAGTTCTTC.

This clone was counted a single time. This sequence joins TRBV28 and TRBJ2-7; TRBD2 is a possible D gene (6 bases). The CDR3 consists of 14 residues. V lost 6 bases, J lost 9 bases, and 21 bases lay in between. CDR1 MDHEN and CDR2 SYDVKM come from the germline V gene. The CDR3 here is CASSTGLRNVGQYF. CDR3 DNA sequence: TGTGCCAGCAGCACGGGACTTAGAAATGTTGGGCAGTACTTC.

As DNA, the CDR3 is TGTGCCAGTAGTATATTTTTGACTAGCGGGTCTCCCCGTGGGACAGATACGCAGTATTTT. Translating gives CASSIFLTSGSPRGTDTQYF. The J gene is TRBJ2-3, the V gene TRBV19, with 10 bases aligning to TRBD2. V shed 2 bases, J shed 3 bases, and the junction held 17 bases outside the gene matches. Germline V gives CDR1 LNHDA, CDR2 SQIVND (reference sequence). This CDR3 is 20 amino acids long. The complete variable domain, with remaining parts taken from reference TRBV19 and TRBJ2-3, reads DGGITQSPKYLFRKEGQNVTLSCEQNLNHDAMYWYRQDPGQGLRLIYYSQIVNDFQKGDIAEGYSVSREKKESFPLTVTSAQKNPTAFYLCASSIFLTSGSPRGTDTQYFGPGTRLTVL.

The V gene is TRBV2, the J gene TRBJ2-1; perhaps TRBD1 as D (6 bases). Trimming took off 5 bases at V and 0 bases at J, with 11 bases between the two ends. This CDR3 region has 15 residues. Germline V gene data show CDR1 as SNHLY and CDR2 as FYNNEI. The CDR3 sequence is CASSNREGSYNEQFF. CDR3 coding DNA: TGTGCCAGCAGTAACAGGGAAGGCTCCTACAATGAGCAGTTCTTC.

The gene calls are TRBV3-1 (or the pseudogene TRBV3-2) and TRBJ2-5; TRBD2 aligns across 10 bases. The germline V gene has CDR1 LGHDT and CDR2 YNNKEL (reference sequence). After removal of 0 bases from V and 4 bases from J, the junction contained 2 bases not matched to a gene. This CDR3 spans 15 amino acids. CDR3 amino acids: CASSQELAGAETQYF. For the CDR3, the DNA is TGTGCCAGCAGCCAAGAGCTAGCGGGGGCAGAGACCCAGTACTTC.

The V call is TRBV19, the J call TRBJ2-7; D is possibly TRBD1 (6 bases). With 7 bases removed from V and 0 bases from J, the gap between germline ends came to 16 bases. The CDR3 covers 15 residues. Germline lookup yields CDR1 LNHDA and CDR2 SQIVND (reference sequence). The CDR3 region has the DNA TGTGCCAGTACGGGAACAGGGTCTAGCTCCTACGAGCAGTACTTC. Its protein is CASTGTGSSSYEQYF.

This clone was picked up one time. V is TRBV19 and J is TRBJ1-2; 8 bases are shared with TRBD1. After removal of 8 bases from V and 2 bases from J, the junction contained 4 bases not matched to a gene. Per the germline V gene, CDR1 is LNHDA and CDR2 is SQIVND (reference sequence). CDR3 length equals 13 residues. CDR3 in DNA: TGTGCCAGTGACAGGGGTTTCAACTATGGCTACACCTTC. It translates to CASDRGFNYGYTF. The full variable domain, rest sourced from reference TRBV19 and TRBJ1-2, is DGGITQSPKYLFRKEGQNVTLSCEQNLNHDAMYWYRQDPGQGLRLIYYSQIVNDFQKGDIAEGYSVSREKKESFPLTVTSAQKNPTAFYLCASDRGFNYGYTFGSGTRLTVV.

The V and J genes are TRBV27 and TRBJ2-5, with 8 positions matching TRBD2. The CDR3 is 14 residues long. The germline V gene encodes CDR1 MNHEY and CDR2 SMNVEV (reference sequence). Unmatched junction bases numbered 8, after V lost 4 bases and J lost 7 bases. The CDR3 spells CASSSLAAQGTQYF. The DNA of the CDR3 is TGTGCCAGCAGTTCACTAGCGGCGCAGGGGACCCAGTACTTC.

The CDR3 DNA sequence: TGCGCCAGCAGCTTGGCTACGGGGGGGCCCACAGATACGCAGTATTTT. Translating gives CASSLATGGPTDTQYF. The chain uses TRBV5-1 and TRBJ2-3; 8 nucleotides align to TRBD2. CDR1 and CDR2 from the germline V gene are SGHRS and YFSETQ. The CDR3 is 16 amino acids. The J segment lost 2 bases and the V segment lost 0 bases, leaving 5 bases of the junction unmatched.

The chain has TRBV29-1 and TRBJ1-1; D call uncertain. V was cut by 7 bases and J by 4 bases, with 13 bases left in between. The CDR3 totals 12 residues. Per germline, CDR1 SQVTM and CDR2 ANQGSEA. CDR3 sequence reads: CSGARTLTEAFF. As DNA, the CDR3 is TGCAGCGGGGCGCGAACGCTCACTGAAGCTTTCTTT.

The V call is TRBV5-6, the J call TRBJ1-5, with 7 bases lining up with TRBD1. V lost 4 bases to trimming and J lost 7 bases; unmatched junction nucleotides: 8. The CDR3 extends over 14 amino acids. Germline CDR1 and CDR2: SGHDT and YYEEEE. The CDR3: CASSLTGVGQPQHF. In nucleotides, the CDR3 is TGTGCCAGCAGCCTTACAGGGGTAGGGCAGCCCCAGCATTTT. Full variable domain (rest looked up from reference TRBV5-6 and TRBJ1-5): DAGVTQSPTHLIKTRGQQVTLRCSPKSGHDTVSWYQQALGQGPQFIFQYYEEEERQRGNFPDRFSGHQFPNYSSELNVNALLLGDSALYLCASSLTGVGQPQHFGDGTRLSIL.

This sequence joins TRBV2 and TRBJ2-2, with 8 positions matching TRBD2. The V segment lost 7 bases and the J segment 4 bases; nucleotides outside the gene matches: 11. Germline V gene sequence: CDR1 SNHLY, CDR2 FYNNEI. This CDR3 has 16 amino acids. The CDR3 nucleotides are TGTGCCAGCACCAGGACTAGCCAATCCGTCACCGGGGAGCTGTTTTTT. The encoded protein is CASTRTSQSVTGELFF.

The chain uses TRBV3-1 (or the pseudogene TRBV3-2) and TRBJ2-2; the D is unclear. The CDR3 contains 13 residues. V lost 6 bases to trimming and J lost 8 bases, with 13 bases between them. Germline CDR1 and CDR2: LGHDT and YNNKEL (reference sequence). CDR3: CASREYLAGELFF. Written as DNA, the CDR3 is TGTGCCAGCAGGGAGTACCTTGCGGGGGAGCTGTTTTTT.

This chain links TRBV6-1 with TRBJ2-5, with 11 bases lining up with TRBD2. The trim removed 0 bases at V and 3 bases at J, leaving 6 bases unmatched. This CDR3 has 17 amino acids. Germline V gene data show CDR1 as MNHNS and CDR2 as SASEGT. The CDR3 sequence: CASSEAASGRSEETQYF. Here the CDR3 DNA reads TGTGCCAGCAGTGAAGCCGCTAGCGGGAGGTCTGAAGAGACCCAGTACTTC.

This sequence joins TRBV6-5 and TRBJ1-1; 9 nucleotides line up with TRBD1. V gave up 5 bases and J gave up 4 bases; unmatched junction bases: 2. Germline lookup yields CDR1 MNHEY and CDR2 SVGAGI. CDR3 length: 13 amino acids. CDR3 residues: CASSRTGVTEAFF. The CDR3 DNA sequence: TGTGCCAGCAGTAGGACAGGGGTCACTGAAGCTTTCTTT.

The rearrangement uses TRBV25-1 and TRBJ1-1, with D unclear. The V gene's germline CDR1 is MGHDK and CDR2 SYGVNS. The CDR3 sequence is 13 residues long. Between the trimmed V and J ends, which lost 6 bases and 0 bases, there was a span of 8 bases. CDR3: CASRERMNTEAFF. The CDR3 DNA reads as TGTGCCAGCAGGGAGAGAATGAACACTGAAGCTTTCTTT.

Written as DNA, the CDR3 is TGTGCCAGCAGTTTAGTAGCGGGGGGGCCAGGGGAGACCCAGTACTTC. Translated: CASSLVAGGPGETQYF. V and J are TRBV28 and TRBJ2-5; 11 nucleotides align to TRBD2. V shed 2 bases, J shed 5 bases, and the junction held 7 bases outside the gene matches. Germline V gene data show CDR1 as MDHEN and CDR2 as SYDVKM. The CDR3 contains 16 residues.

In this sample, this clone turned up once. The rearrangement joins TRBV24-1 to TRBJ1-5, with 12 bases fitting TRBD1. After removal of 4 bases from V and 1 base from J, the junction contained 16 bases not matched to a gene. CDR3 length: 21 residues. Germline CDR1 KGHDR, CDR2 SFDVKD. The CDR3 DNA sequence: TGTGCCACCAGTGACACCGGGACAGGGGGCCCCCGCGGTGGAAGCAATCAGCCCCAGCATTTT. It encodes CATSDTGTGGPRGGSNQPQHF.

This rearrangement joins TRBV5-4 to TRBJ1-4; D remains unclear. The V and J ends lost 4 bases and 4 bases respectively, with 11 bases between them. The CDR3 loop spans 14 amino acids. Germline V gene sequence: CDR1 SGHNT, CDR2 YYREEE (reference sequence). CDR3 region: CASSPENGNEKLFF. DNA for the CDR3: TGTGCCAGCAGCCCCGAAAACGGTAATGAAAAACTGTTTTTT.

The V call is TRBV11-2, the J call TRBJ2-3; perhaps TRBD1 as D (5 bases). The CDR3 extends over 15 amino acids. V lost 2 bases to trimming and J lost 1 base, with 10 bases between them. Germline CDR1 is SGHAT and CDR2 is FQNNGV. The CDR3 sequence is CASSLRGSRTDTQYF. CDR3 bases: TGTGCCAGCAGCTTAAGGGGTTCCCGCACAGATACGCAGTATTTT.

This clone was picked up one time. V usage is TRBV6-1 and J usage is TRBJ2-7; possible D gene TRBD2, 5 bases. Germline assignment: CDR1 MNHNS and CDR2 SASEGT. This CDR3 region has 11 residues. Between the trimmed V and J ends, which lost 1 base and 7 bases, there was a span of 5 bases. The CDR3 is CASSEEREQYF. The CDR3 bases are TGTGCCAGCAGTGAAGAGCGGGAGCAGTACTTC.

The V gene is TRBV7-8, the J gene TRBJ2-5, with TRBD2 as a possible D gene (6 bases). The length of the CDR3 is 13 residues. Per the germline V gene, CDR1 is SGHVS and CDR2 is FQNEAQ. The V end was cut by 2 bases, the J end by 5 bases, with 9 bases between. The CDR3 DNA follows: TGTGCCAGCAGCTTACTTCTAGCGGAGACCCAGTACTTC. Residues: CASSLLLAETQYF.

The chain combines TRBV7-8 with TRBJ2-7; perhaps TRBD1 as D (6 bases). The CDR3 extends over 15 amino acids. Germline-derived CDR1 and CDR2 are SGHVS and FQNEAQ. V shed 6 bases and J shed 2 bases, with 17 bases lying between them. The CDR3 nucleotides are TGTGCCAGCAGATCGACGGACAGTATAACCTACGAGCAGTACTTC. This gives the protein CASRSTDSITYEQYF.

The chain combines TRBV7-3 with TRBJ1-1; 7 bases match TRBD1. The CDR3 runs 13 residues. Trimming at V came to 5 bases and at J to 5 bases, leaving 5 bases not matched to a gene. Looked up from germline, CDR1 is SGHTA and CDR2 is FQGTGA. The CDR3 nucleotides read TGTGCCAGCAGCCTTGACAGGGAAACTGAAGCTTTCTTT. Its translation: CASSLDRETEAFF.

CDR3 residues: CASSLAQGFYGYTF. CDR3 bases: TGTGCCAGCAGCTTAGCACAGGGCTTCTATGGCTACACCTTC. The rearrangement uses TRBV7-8 and TRBJ1-2; tentatively, D is TRBD1 (6 bases). Germline assignment: CDR1 SGHVS and CDR2 FQNEAQ. V lost 0 bases to trimming and J lost 4 bases, with 9 bases between them. The CDR3 has 14 residues.

This chain joins TRBV7-3 and TRBJ2-5, with D tentatively TRBD1 (6 bases). The germline V gene has CDR1 SGHTA and CDR2 FQGTGA. This CDR3 has 13 residues. With 1 base removed from V and 5 bases from J, the gap between germline ends came to 8 bases. The CDR3 here is CASSLNRVETQYF. The CDR3 coding sequence is TGTGCCAGCAGCTTAAACAGGGTTGAGACCCAGTACTTC.

This clone occurred once. The chain joins TRBV5-8 to TRBJ2-7, with D maybe TRBD1 (5 bases). Trimming cost V 1 base and J 5 bases, with 10 bases left between them. CDR1 is SGHTS and CDR2 is YDEGEE in the germline V gene. The CDR3 covers 13 residues. The CDR3, as DNA: TGTGCCAGCAGCTTGCGCCCCAGGGACGAGCAGTACTTC. Protein: CASSLRPRDEQYF.

This clone showed up just a few times. One end of the junction fails to match germline, which may point to a read error. This chain connects TRBV5-1 to TRBJ2-7; D might be TRBD1 (6 bases). Per the germline V gene, CDR1 is SGHRS and CDR2 is YFSETQ. The CDR3 contains 14 residues. The CDR3 reads CASRLGPTGWFQYF. In DNA, the CDR3 is TGCGCCAGCAGGTTGGGGCCGACAGGTTGGTTTCAGTACTTC.